A single sample is the source of the 25 T cell receptor beta chains below, sequenced in a study of OX40 agonist ivuxolimab in advanced cancers. This table comes from immunoSEQ multiplex PCR, and its TCRdb copy is limited to in-frame clones, with some not included. The sample contains 100,000 to 150,000 clones, under 95% of which appear only once. The sequenced sample was CD4+ or CD8+ T cells sorted from blood, obtained in a trial of the OX40 agonist ivuxolimab. These receptors were collected from an adult with an advanced solid tumor such as melanoma, head and neck, liver or kidney cancer.

The chain carries TRBV7-5 and TRBJ2-2; TRBD2 was called by the table and not checked on the DNA. TRBV7-5 counts as a pseudogene. The CDR3 length is 19 residues. Written as DNA, the CDR3 is TGTGCCAGAAGCTTAGAGGGAGAAGAGAGTTTTTCGAACACCGGGGAGCTGTTTTTT. As protein: CARSLEGEESFSNTGELFF.

The rearrangement uses TRBV15 and TRBJ2-1; D is possibly TRBD1 (6 bases). Between the trimmed V and J ends, which lost 3 bases and 7 bases, there was a span of 7 bases. In germline, CDR1 is LNHNV, CDR2 YYDKDF (reference sequence). This CDR3 is built from 12 residues. The CDR3 DNA reads as TGTGCCACCAGCAGTCAGGGGAATGAGCAGTTCTTC. Translated, it gives CATSSQGNEQFF.

This clone was counted once. J is TRBJ2-1 and V is TRBV11-2; TRBD1 aligns across 7 bases. Germline V gene data show CDR1 as SGHAT and CDR2 as FQNNGV. The CDR3 consists of 13 residues. With V trimmed by 5 bases and J by 9 bases, 7 bases remained unmatched. DNA of the CDR3: TGTGCCAGCAGCGTAATCAACAGGGGTGAGCAGTTCTTC. This encodes CASSVINRGEQFF.

The chain recombines TRBV7-9 with TRBJ2-1; TRBD1 matches 9 bases. The CDR3 extends over 15 amino acids. From germline, CDR1 is SEHNR and CDR2 FQNEAQ (reference sequence). V was clipped by 4 bases and J by 9 bases; unmatched bases: 10. CDR3 nucleotide sequence: TGTGCCAGCAGCTCCCGAGGGACAGGGTGGGGTGAGCAGTTCTTC. Translated, it gives CASSSRGTGWGEQFF.

The rearrangement uses TRBV5-5 and TRBJ1-2, with 7 nucleotides matching TRBD1. The trim removed 3 bases at V and 0 bases at J, leaving 5 bases unmatched. The germline gives CDR1 SGHKS, CDR2 YYEKEE (reference sequence). The CDR3 runs to 15 residues. The CDR3, as DNA: TGTGCCAGCAGCTCAGGGGGGGCGCCTAACTATGGCTACACCTTC. Protein: CASSSGGAPNYGYTF.

This chain connects TRBV7-2 to TRBJ2-5, with a possible D match to TRBD1 (5 bases). The V and J ends lost 1 base and 2 bases respectively, with 8 bases between them. This CDR3 has 14 residues. Germline V gives CDR1 SGHTA, CDR2 FQGNSA. DNA of the CDR3: TGTGCCAGCAGCTTAGGGGGCGGTCAAGAGACCCAGTACTTC. It codes for CASSLGGGQETQYF. Supplemented by reference TRBV7-2 and TRBJ2-5, the full variable domain reads GAGVSQSPSNKVTEKGKDVELRCDPISGHTALYWYRQSLGQGLEFLIYFQGNSAPDKSGLPSDRFSAERTGGSVSTLTIQRTQQEDSAVYLCASSLGGGQETQYFGPGTRLLVL.

The chain has TRBV6-1 and TRBJ2-4; no reliable D call. V shed 10 bases and J shed 8 bases, with 18 bases lying between them. CDR3 length: 13 amino acids. Germline CDR1 MNHNS, CDR2 SASEGT. The CDR3 coding sequence is TGTGCCACGTCGGGCGGCGCTCGGGACATTCAGTACTTC. Its protein is CATSGGARDIQYF.

This chain connects TRBV18 to TRBJ2-3, with D perhaps matching TRBD2 (5 bases). The CDR3 runs 14 residues. The V end lost 2 bases, the J end lost 2 bases, and 8 bases lay between the germline ends. Germline V gene lookup returns CDR1 KGHSH and CDR2 LQKENI. In nucleotides, the CDR3 is TGTGCCAGCTCACCATTGGACTTCACAGATACGCAGTATTTT. It codes for CASSPLDFTDTQYF.

This clone has a single count. This sequence joins TRBV9 and TRBJ2-2; D gene ambiguous. Germline loops: CDR1 SGDLS, CDR2 YYNGEE. The CDR3 is 14 amino acids. The V end lost 0 bases, the J end lost 4 bases, and 7 bases lay between the germline ends. This CDR3 is CASSVADVTGELFF. As DNA, the CDR3 is TGTGCCAGCAGCGTAGCGGACGTCACCGGGGAGCTGTTTTTT.

The chain couples TRBV11-2 to TRBJ1-2, with TRBD1 matching over 12 bases. Germline-derived CDR1 and CDR2 are SGHAT and FQNNGV. The CDR3 loop spans 14 amino acids. V lost 0 bases to trimming and J lost 8 bases; unmatched junction nucleotides: 1. Here the CDR3 reads CASSLEGTGGGYTF. The CDR3 DNA sequence: TGTGCCAGCAGCTTAGAAGGGACAGGGGGCGGCTACACCTTC.

This chain connects TRBV5-1 to TRBJ1-2; a weak D match, TRBD1 (6 bases). The CDR3 consists of 13 residues. CDR1 is SGHRS, CDR2 YFSETQ, per germline. Trimming pared 3 bases from V and 6 bases from J, leaving 12 bases between. The CDR3: CASSSAGEDGYTF. CDR3 nucleotides: TGCGCCAGCAGCTCCGCAGGGGAAGATGGCTACACCTTC. Based on the CDR3 plus reference TRBV5-1 and TRBJ1-2, the full variable domain is KAGVTQTPRYLIKTRGQQVTLSCSPISGHRSVSWYQQTPGQGLQFLFEYFSETQRNKGNFPGRFSGRQFSNSRSEMNVSTLELGDSALYLCASSSAGEDGYTFGSGTRLTVV.

The chain uses TRBV15 and TRBJ1-5; D not resolved. Trimming took 0 bases from V and 6 from J, leaving 9 bases between them. Germline lookup yields CDR1 LNHNV and CDR2 YYDKDF (reference sequence). The CDR3 totals 14 residues. DNA for the CDR3: TGTGCCACCAGCAGAGATCTGGGGATTCAGCCCCAGCATTTT. Encoded protein: CATSRDLGIQPQHF.

This chain links TRBV5-1 with TRBJ2-7, with D perhaps TRBD2 (5 bases). V lost 4 bases, J lost 3 bases, and 11 bases lay in between. Looked up from germline, CDR1 is SGHRS and CDR2 is YFSETQ. The CDR3 spans 13 residues. Written as DNA, the CDR3 is TGCGCCAGCAGCCCCGTTACTAGCTACGAGCAGTACTTC. Residues: CASSPVTSYEQYF.

Notes on this clone: Other DNA sequences within the sample encode an identical CDR3. This chain uses TRBV18 with TRBJ1-4; D gene ambiguous. V gave up 3 bases and J gave up 0 bases, with 5 bases separating them. The CDR3 loop spans 14 amino acids. Per germline, CDR1 KGHSH and CDR2 LQKENI. DNA for the CDR3: TGTGCCAGCTCACCGGGCGCAACTAATGAAAAACTGTTTTTT. It is translated as CASSPGATNEKLFF. Full variable domain (missing parts from reference TRBV18 and TRBJ1-4): NAGVMQNPRHLVRRRGQEARLRCSPMKGHSHVYWYRQLPEEGLKFMVYLQKENIIDESGMPKERFSAEFPKEGPSILRIQQVVRGDSAAYFCASSPGATNEKLFFGSGTQLSVL.

The chain carries TRBV25-1 and TRBJ2-3; perhaps TRBD2 as D (6 bases). In germline, CDR1 is MGHDK, CDR2 SYGVNS. V was pared by 5 bases and J by 2 bases, with 17 bases between. The CDR3 totals 16 residues. DNA for the CDR3: TGTGCCAGCAGTCTGTCGCCTAGCGCCCACACAGATACGCAGTATTTT. Amino acids: CASSLSPSAHTDTQYF.

This chain joins TRBV9 and TRBJ1-2; 8 bases match TRBD1. The J segment lost 6 bases and the V segment lost 0 bases, leaving 13 bases of the junction unmatched. Per the germline V gene, CDR1 is SGDLS and CDR2 is YYNGEE. The CDR3 has 17 amino acids. CDR3 region: CASSVGGQGAIVDGYTF. The CDR3 DNA sequence: TGTGCCAGCAGCGTAGGAGGGCAGGGGGCTATTGTTGATGGCTACACCTTC.

V gene TRBV11-1 combines with J gene TRBJ2-1; D gene ambiguous. The CDR3 spans 15 residues. Trimming shortened V by 1 base and J by 2 bases, and 9 bases separated the two germline ends. Germline CDR1 and CDR2: SGHAT and FQDESV (reference sequence). The CDR3 protein is CASSLGAEPYNEQFF. The CDR3 DNA reads as TGTGCCAGCAGCTTAGGGGCGGAACCCTACAATGAGCAGTTCTTC.

CDR3 DNA: TGTGCCAGCGCAGGACAGGACTATGGCTACACCTTC. Encoded protein: CASAGQDYGYTF. The chain links TRBV6-5 to TRBJ1-2, with 7 bases aligning to TRBD1. There are 12 residues in the CDR3. The germline CDR1 and CDR2 sequences are MNHEY and SVGAGI. V gave up 8 bases and J gave up 3 bases; unmatched junction bases: 3.

The chain links TRBV29-1 to TRBJ2-1; 7 bases are a match to TRBD2. The CDR3 runs to 16 residues. Trimming removed 3 bases from V and 3 bases from J; junction bases left unmatched: 11. Germline V CDR1 and CDR2: SQVTM, ANQGSEA. The CDR3 sequence is CSVDGRTSRHYNEQFF. CDR3 DNA sequence: TGCAGCGTTGACGGGAGGACCAGTCGTCACTACAATGAGCAGTTCTTC.

The V and J genes are TRBV19 and TRBJ1-2; D unclear. Trimming shortened V by 7 bases and J by 3 bases, and 12 bases separated the two germline ends. The CDR3 contains 13 residues. The germline gives CDR1 LNHDA, CDR2 SQIVND (reference sequence). The CDR3 nucleotides are TGTGCCAGTAACCCCCGGGCCTACTATGGCTACACCTTC. It codes for CASNPRAYYGYTF.

The chain employs TRBV7-2 and TRBJ1-1; possibly TRBD1 for D (5 bases). Per the germline V gene, CDR1 is SGHTA and CDR2 is FQGNSA. Trimming took 2 bases from V and 6 from J, leaving 16 bases between them. This CDR3 region has 15 residues. The CDR3 loop is CASSLHGTGYSEAFF. In DNA form, the CDR3 reads TGTGCCAGCAGCTTACACGGGACCGGGTACTCTGAAGCTTTCTTT.

The chain carries TRBV7-3 and TRBJ2-2; D may match TRBD1 or TRBD2 (5 bases each). The germline V and J ends were trimmed by 1 base and 0 bases, with 9 bases remaining between them. The CDR3 runs to 16 residues. CDR1 SGHTA and CDR2 FQGTGA come from the germline V gene. The CDR3 is CASSLRRTPNTGELFF. DNA of the CDR3: TGTGCCAGCAGCTTAAGGAGGACACCGAACACCGGGGAGCTGTTTTTT.

The chain has TRBV4-3 and TRBJ2-5, with 7 bases aligning to TRBD1. From germline, CDR1 is LGHNA and CDR2 YSLEER. CDR3 size: 15 residues. After removal of 0 bases from V and 1 base from J, the junction contained 2 bases not matched to a gene. CDR3 DNA: TGCGCCAGCAGCCAAGAGACAGGGATCCAAGAGACCCAGTACTTC. Protein product: CASSQETGIQETQYF.

This rearrangement joins TRBV19 to TRBJ1-4; the D is unclear. The V end lost 10 bases, the J end lost 7 bases, and 10 bases lay between the germline ends. CDR1 and CDR2 from the germline V gene are LNHDA and SQIVND (reference sequence). This CDR3 is built from 11 residues. The CDR3 loop reads CATLLGEKLFF. The DNA for the CDR3 is TGTGCCACTCTGCTCGGTGAAAAACTGTTTTTT.

The chain links TRBV7-2 to TRBJ2-7; D gene unclear. With 1 base removed from V and 4 bases from J, the gap between germline ends came to 14 bases. Germline V CDR1 and CDR2: SGHTA, FQGNSA. The CDR3 length is 15 residues. CDR3 sequence: CASSLGGVSLYEQYF. The CDR3 DNA sequence: TGTGCCAGCAGCTTAGGTGGCGTGTCGCTTTACGAGCAGTACTTC.